This T cell receptor beta chain is from a study of T cell changes during pregnancy in multiple sclerosis. Method: immunoSEQ multiplex PCR; TCRdb's copy keeps in-frame clones and lacks some. The sample shows over 85,000 clones, about 91% of them seen only once. This CDR3 has 14 amino acids. V was pared by 5 bases and J by 1 base, with 11 bases between. Germline CDR1 is SGHTA and CDR2 is FQGNSA. This material consisted of peripheral blood, taken in the first trimester of pregnancy. This receptor was taken from a female donor in good health, enrolled as a control in a pregnancy study. The rearrangement links TRBV7-2 to TRBJ1-1; a weak D match, TRBD1 (5 bases). CDR3 bases: TGTGCCAGCAGCCCGCGGGGGGGGAACACTGAAGCTTTCTTT. Its translation: CASSPRGGNTEAFF.